These 21 T cell receptor beta chains were all obtained from the same sample, sequenced in a study of blood T cell repertoires in COVID-19 (dated by TCRdb to the early 2020s). Library method: the immunoSEQ multiplex PCR assay. TCRdb stores this immuneACCESS table with in-frame sequences only. Part of the clones is absent; in the studies checked, under half of the shortfall reflects unresolved V genes, and no reason is known for the rest. The sample table holds around 400,000 clones, of which roughly 88% were seen once. Roughly 1.4% of the sample is held by the ten biggest clonotypes. Sequencing was performed on PBMCs or T cells enriched from blood (not recorded which). The receptors stem from a woman aged 18-29 years who had been exposed to COVID-19.

This chain joins TRBV5-1 and TRBJ2-7, with 9 bases that match TRBD2. With 4 bases clipped from V and 4 bases from J, the junction kept 6 bases outside the gene matches. The CDR3 spans 14 residues. Germline values: CDR1 SGHRS, CDR2 YFSETQ. In DNA form, the CDR3 reads TGCGCCAGCAGCCGGACTAGCGACGTTTACGAGCAGTACTTC. This gives the protein CASSRTSDVYEQYF.

V usage is TRBV27 and J usage is TRBJ2-3; D uncertain. With 4 bases removed from V and 3 bases from J, the gap between germline ends came to 5 bases. The CDR3 spans 12 residues. Germline lookup yields CDR1 MNHEY and CDR2 SMNVEV (reference sequence). Here the CDR3 DNA reads TGTGCCAGCAGTTCCCAAACAGATACGCAGTATTTT. This codes for CASSSQTDTQYF.

The chain uses TRBV30 and TRBJ1-2; 7 bases are shared with TRBD1. Looked up from germline, CDR1 is GTSNPN and CDR2 is SVGIG (reference sequence). The CDR3 consists of 14 residues. V lost 0 bases and J lost 8; bases outside the gene matches: 9. The CDR3 DNA reads as TGTGCCTGGAGTGTGGAAAGGGGGCGTAGGGGCTACACCTTC. Its protein product is CAWSVERGRRGYTF.

This clone has a handful of counts. The chain links TRBV6-5 to TRBJ1-1, with 12 bases aligning to TRBD1. The CDR3 is 15 residues long. Germline values: CDR1 MNHEY, CDR2 SVGAGI. J was trimmed by 1 base and V by 6 bases; bases with no gene match: 3. CDR3 bases: TGTGCCAGCAGGGGACAGGGGGCAGAGAACACTGAAGCTTTCTTT. Its translation is CASRGQGAENTEAFF.

The J gene is TRBJ2-7, the V gene TRBV14; 8 bases are a match to TRBD2. This CDR3 comprises 17 residues. The V segment lost 1 base and the J segment 3 bases; nucleotides outside the gene matches: 11. The germline gives CDR1 SGHDN, CDR2 FVKESK. The CDR3 region has the DNA TGTGCCAGCAGCCAAGGGGCGGGGGGCCTCACGAGCTACGAGCAGTACTTC. This gives the protein CASSQGAGGLTSYEQYF.

J is TRBJ2-5 and V is TRBV5-1; the D is unclear. The germline V gene has CDR1 SGHRS and CDR2 YFSETQ. This CDR3 spans 15 amino acids. V gave up 2 bases and J gave up 0 bases, with 11 bases separating them. The CDR3 region has the DNA TGCGCCAGCAGCTTTGGTAGCAAGAACCAAGAGACCCAGTACTTC. Its translation is CASSFGSKNQETQYF.

This clone was seen only a few times. The chain couples TRBV4-3 to TRBJ1-2, with 11 nucleotides matching TRBD1. V lost 0 bases to trimming and J lost 7 bases; unmatched junction nucleotides: 10. CDR3 length: 17 residues. CDR1 and CDR2 (germline): LGHNA, YSLEER. CDR3 DNA sequence: TGCGCCAGCAGCCAAGATTCCCTCGGACAGGGGGCGCGTGGCTACACCTTC. Protein sequence: CASSQDSLGQGARGYTF.

The chain combines TRBV29-1 with TRBJ1-1, with D unresolved. Germline V lookup: CDR1 SQVTM, CDR2 ANQGSEA. The CDR3 has 10 amino acids. V was pared by 5 bases and J by 5 bases, with 6 bases between. The CDR3 bases are TGCAGCGTTTCTACGACTGAAGCTTTCTTT. Translated, it gives CSVSTTEAFF. Based on the CDR3 plus reference TRBV29-1 and TRBJ1-1, the full variable domain is SAVISQKPSRDICQRGTSLTIQCQVDSQVTMMFWYRQQPGQSLTLIATANQGSEATYESGFVIDKFPISRPNLTFSTLTVSNMSPEDSSIYLCSVSTTEAFFGQGTRLTVV.

The chain is built from TRBV27 and TRBJ1-2; 8 bases line up with TRBD1. The CDR3 extends over 15 amino acids. V shed 0 bases and J 3 bases; nucleotides not matched to a gene: 3. Germline CDR1 and CDR2: MNHEY and SMNVEV (reference sequence). The CDR3 nucleotides are TGTGCCAGCAGTTTATCGACAGGGGTGGACTATGGCTACACCTTC. Protein product: CASSLSTGVDYGYTF.

The V and J genes are TRBV9 and TRBJ1-6; 8 bases line up with TRBD1. CDR3 length: 16 amino acids. Germline values: CDR1 SGDLS, CDR2 YYNGEE. With 0 bases clipped from V and 6 bases from J, the junction kept 5 bases outside the gene matches. The DNA of the CDR3 is TGTGCCAGCAGCGTAGGTGGGGGACAGGTTAATTCACCCCTCCACTTT. Translating it yields CASSVGGGQVNSPLHF.

This clone has a handful of counts. J is TRBJ2-1 and V is TRBV4-1; 9 bases match TRBD1. CDR3 length: 16 amino acids. The germline V gene encodes CDR1 MGHRA and CDR2 YSYEKL. Trimming took 0 bases from V and 7 from J; bases not matched to a gene: 7. CDR3 DNA: TGCGCCAGCAGCCAAGATAGGACAGGGGTGAAAAATGAGCAGTTCTTC. Protein sequence: CASSQDRTGVKNEQFF.

CDR3 region: CASSQYSTGGTDTQYF. CDR3 DNA: TGTGCCAGCAGCCAGTATTCGACAGGGGGCACAGATACGCAGTATTTT. The genes are TRBV3-1 (or the pseudogene TRBV3-2) and TRBJ2-3, with 8 bases that match TRBD1. The CDR3 extends over 16 amino acids. The V gene end was trimmed by 3 bases and the J gene end by 1 base; junction bases not matched to a gene: 6. CDR1 LGHDT and CDR2 YNNKEL come from the germline V gene (reference sequence).

The chain employs TRBV7-2 and TRBJ1-2; 9 bases fit TRBD1. Germline CDR1 is SGHTA and CDR2 is FQGNSA. This CDR3 has 15 amino acids. Trimming took 6 bases from V and 0 from J; bases not matched to a gene: 5. CDR3 loop: CASSDRGGANYGYTF. CDR3 in DNA: TGTGCCAGCAGTGACAGGGGGGGAGCTAACTATGGCTACACCTTC.

V usage is TRBV11-1 and J usage is TRBJ2-7; the D gene is possibly TRBD1 (6 bases). The CDR3 has 14 residues. The V gene's germline CDR1 is SGHAT and CDR2 FQDESV (reference sequence). Between the trimmed V and J ends, which lost 6 bases and 3 bases, there was a span of 15 bases. The CDR3 DNA reads TGTGCCAGCAGTTCAACAGGGTTCGGCTACGAGCAGTACTTC. It codes for CASSSTGFGYEQYF.

The chain links TRBV11-2 to TRBJ2-5; D remains unclear. The CDR3 is made up of 11 amino acids. The ends were cut back, 2 bases at V and 5 bases at J, with 3 bases in the middle. Germline V gives CDR1 SGHAT, CDR2 FQNNGV. CDR3 bases: TGTGCCAGCAGCTTATCGGAGACCCAGTACTTC. Encoded protein: CASSLSETQYF.

A note on this clone: The junction differs from germline at one of its ends, possibly a read error. V is TRBV6-5 and J is TRBJ1-2; D perhaps matches TRBD1 (5 bases). The CDR3 is 15 residues long. From germline, CDR1 is MNHEY and CDR2 SVGAGI. The CDR3 sequence is CASSYTDSGTYGYTF. The CDR3 region has the DNA TGTGCCAGCAGTTACACAGACAGCGGGACCTATGGTTACACCTTC.

The V and J genes are TRBV6-5 and TRBJ1-6, with D possibly matching TRBD1 (5 bases). The CDR3 covers 13 residues. V was clipped by 10 bases and J by 5 bases, with 12 bases between them. The germline CDR1 and CDR2 sequences are MNHEY and SVGAGI. The chain's CDR3 is CATSGGNNSPLHF. In nucleotides, the CDR3 is TGTGCCACCTCCGGGGGGAATAATTCACCCCTCCACTTT.

The chain is built from TRBV5-1 and TRBJ2-5, with D tentatively TRBD1 (5 bases). The CDR3 totals 15 residues. V was clipped by 2 bases and J by 2 bases, with 13 bases between them. Germline assignment: CDR1 SGHRS and CDR2 YFSETQ. CDR3 nucleotides: TGCGCCAGCAGCTTTGGGGCAGGCGAACAAGAGACCCAGTACTTC. Amino acid sequence: CASSFGAGEQETQYF.

The J gene is TRBJ2-7, the V gene TRBV28; D is perhaps TRBD1 (7 bases). The germline CDR1 and CDR2 sequences are MDHEN and SYDVKM. Trimming took 8 bases from V and 3 from J, leaving 20 bases between them. CDR3 length: 15 residues. As DNA, the CDR3 is TGTGCCAGCTCAATCGGAGGGGGCGCGCTCTACGAGCAGTACTTC. Translating gives CASSIGGGALYEQYF.

This chain connects TRBV10-3 to TRBJ2-7, with D perhaps TRBD1 (5 bases). Trimming left V 6 bases short and J 1 base short, with 10 bases between. Germline V gives CDR1 ENHRY, CDR2 SYGVKD. The CDR3 length is 13 residues. The chain's CDR3 is CAISLDMSYEQYF. CDR3 coding DNA: TGTGCCATCAGCCTGGACATGTCCTACGAGCAGTACTTC.

V and J are TRBV19 and TRBJ2-2; 8 bases map to TRBD1. Germline-derived CDR1 and CDR2 are LNHDA and SQIVND (reference sequence). V lost 5 bases, J lost 4 bases, and 0 bases stayed unmatched. The CDR3 is 13 amino acids. CDR3 region: CASSDRGTGELFF. The CDR3 DNA reads TGTGCCAGTAGTGACAGGGGCACCGGGGAGCTGTTTTTT.